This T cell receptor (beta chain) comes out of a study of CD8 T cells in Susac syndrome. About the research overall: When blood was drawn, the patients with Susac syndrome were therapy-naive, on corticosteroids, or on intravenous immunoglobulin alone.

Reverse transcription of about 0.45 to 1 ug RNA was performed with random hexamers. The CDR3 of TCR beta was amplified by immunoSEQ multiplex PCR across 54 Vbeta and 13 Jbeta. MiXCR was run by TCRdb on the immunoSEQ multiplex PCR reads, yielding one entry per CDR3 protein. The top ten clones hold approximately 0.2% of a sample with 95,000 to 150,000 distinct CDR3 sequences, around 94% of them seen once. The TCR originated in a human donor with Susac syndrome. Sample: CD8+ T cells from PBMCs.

The CDR3 loop reads CASSYVRASGANVLTF. The CDR3 bases are TGTGCCAGCAGTTACGTCCGGGCGTCTGGGGCCAACGTCCTGACTTTC. The J gene is TRBJ2-6, the V gene TRBV6-2 or TRBV6-3; D remains unclear. The ends were cut back, 2 bases at V and 1 base at J, with 9 bases in the middle. Per the germline V gene, CDR1 is MNHEY and CDR2 is SVGEGT. CDR3 length: 16 residues.